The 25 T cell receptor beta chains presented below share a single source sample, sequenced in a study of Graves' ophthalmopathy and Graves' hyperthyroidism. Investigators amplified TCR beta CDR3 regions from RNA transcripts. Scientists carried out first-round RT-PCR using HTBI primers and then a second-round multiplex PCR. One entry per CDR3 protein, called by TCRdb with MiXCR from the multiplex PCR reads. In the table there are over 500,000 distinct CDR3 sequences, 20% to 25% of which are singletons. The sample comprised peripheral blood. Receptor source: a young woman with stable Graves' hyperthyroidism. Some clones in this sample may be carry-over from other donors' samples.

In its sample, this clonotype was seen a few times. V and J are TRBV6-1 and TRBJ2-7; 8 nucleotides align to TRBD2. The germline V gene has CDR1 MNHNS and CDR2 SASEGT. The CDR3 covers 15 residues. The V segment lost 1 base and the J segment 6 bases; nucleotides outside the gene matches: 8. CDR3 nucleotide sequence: TGTGCCAGCAGTGAAGGAACCGGGGGGGCCGGCGAGCAGTACTTC. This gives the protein CASSEGTGGAGEQYF.

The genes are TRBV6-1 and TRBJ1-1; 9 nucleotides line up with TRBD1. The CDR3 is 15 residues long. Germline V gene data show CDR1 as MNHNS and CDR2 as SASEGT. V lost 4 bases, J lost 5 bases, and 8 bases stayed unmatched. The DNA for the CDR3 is TGTGCCAGCAGTGCCTCCGGGACAGGGCGGACTGAAGCTTTCTTT. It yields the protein CASSASGTGRTEAFF.

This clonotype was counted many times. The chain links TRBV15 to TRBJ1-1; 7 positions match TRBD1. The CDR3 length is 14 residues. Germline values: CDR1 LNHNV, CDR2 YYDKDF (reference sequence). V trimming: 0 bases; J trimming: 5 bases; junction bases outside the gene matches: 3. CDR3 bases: TGTGCCACCAGCAGAGATAAGGGGGCGACTGAAGCTTTCTTT. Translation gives CATSRDKGATEAFF.

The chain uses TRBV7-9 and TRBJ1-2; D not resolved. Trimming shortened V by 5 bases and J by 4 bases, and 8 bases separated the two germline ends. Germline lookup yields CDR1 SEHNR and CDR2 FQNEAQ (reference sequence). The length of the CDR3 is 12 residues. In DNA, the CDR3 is TGTGCCAGCAGCCCTAACGCCTATGGCTACACCTTC. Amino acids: CASSPNAYGYTF. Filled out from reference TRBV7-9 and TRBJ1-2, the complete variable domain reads DTGVSQNPRHKITKRGQNVTFRCDPISEHNRLYWYRQTLGQGPEFLTYFQNEAQLEKSRLLSDRFSAERPKGSFSTLEIQRTEQGDSAMYLCASSPNAYGYTFGSGTRLTVV.

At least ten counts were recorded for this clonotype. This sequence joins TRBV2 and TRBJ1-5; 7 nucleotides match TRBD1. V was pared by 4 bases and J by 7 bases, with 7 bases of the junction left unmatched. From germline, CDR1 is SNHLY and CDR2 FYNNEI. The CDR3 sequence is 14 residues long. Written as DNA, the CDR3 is TGTGCCAGCAGTGTCGAGGGGGCTAACCAGCCCCAGCATTTT. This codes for CASSVEGANQPQHF.

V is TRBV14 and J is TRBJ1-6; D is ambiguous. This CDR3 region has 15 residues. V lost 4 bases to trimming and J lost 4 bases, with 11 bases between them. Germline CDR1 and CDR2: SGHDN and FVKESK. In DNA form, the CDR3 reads TGTGCCAGCAGCCTTTCCCGGGTATATAATTCACCCCTCCACTTT. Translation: CASSLSRVYNSPLHF. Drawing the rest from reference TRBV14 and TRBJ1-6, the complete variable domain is EAGVTQFPSHSVIEKGQTVTLRCDPISGHDNLYWYRRVMGKEIKFLLHFVKESKQDESGMPNNRFLAERTGGTYSTLKVQPAELEDSGVYFCASSLSRVYNSPLHFGNGTRLTVT.

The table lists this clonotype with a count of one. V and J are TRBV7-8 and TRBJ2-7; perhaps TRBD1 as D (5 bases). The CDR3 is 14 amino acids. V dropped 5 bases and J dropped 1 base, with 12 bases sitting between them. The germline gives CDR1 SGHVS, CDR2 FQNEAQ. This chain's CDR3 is CASSLTDRSYEQYF. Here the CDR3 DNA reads TGTGCCAGCAGCCTGACCGACAGATCCTACGAGCAGTACTTC.

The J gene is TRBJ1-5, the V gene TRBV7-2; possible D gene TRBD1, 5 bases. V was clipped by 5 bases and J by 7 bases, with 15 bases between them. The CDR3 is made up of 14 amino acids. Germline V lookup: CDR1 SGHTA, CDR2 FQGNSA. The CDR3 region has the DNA TGTGCCAGCAGCAAGAAGGGGACCGGGCAGCCCCAGCATTTT. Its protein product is CASSKKGTGQPQHF.

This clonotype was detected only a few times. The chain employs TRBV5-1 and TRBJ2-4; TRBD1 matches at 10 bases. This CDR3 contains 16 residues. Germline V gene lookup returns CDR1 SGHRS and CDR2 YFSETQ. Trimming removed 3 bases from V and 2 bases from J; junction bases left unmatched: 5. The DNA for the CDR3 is TGCGCCAGCAGCTGGCCGGGACAGGGGACCAAAAACATTCAGTACTTC. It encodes CASSWPGQGTKNIQYF.

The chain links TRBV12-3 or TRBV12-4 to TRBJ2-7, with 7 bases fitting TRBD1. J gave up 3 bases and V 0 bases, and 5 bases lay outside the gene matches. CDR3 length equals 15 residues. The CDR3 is CASSLAGAGGYEQYF. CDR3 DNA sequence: TGTGCCAGCAGTTTAGCAGGTGCAGGGGGCTACGAGCAGTACTTC.

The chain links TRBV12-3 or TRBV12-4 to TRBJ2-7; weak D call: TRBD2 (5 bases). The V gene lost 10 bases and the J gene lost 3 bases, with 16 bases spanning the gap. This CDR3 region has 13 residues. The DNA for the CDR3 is TGTGCCATCACTCCGGGGTCTATCTACGAGCAGTACTTC. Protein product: CAITPGSIYEQYF.

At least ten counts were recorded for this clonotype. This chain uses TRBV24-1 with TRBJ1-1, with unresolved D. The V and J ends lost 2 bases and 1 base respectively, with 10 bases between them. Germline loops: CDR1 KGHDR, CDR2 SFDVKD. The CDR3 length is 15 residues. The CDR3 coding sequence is TGTGCCACCAGTGATTCCCGGGTCGGGAACACTGAAGCTTTCTTT. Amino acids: CATSDSRVGNTEAFF.

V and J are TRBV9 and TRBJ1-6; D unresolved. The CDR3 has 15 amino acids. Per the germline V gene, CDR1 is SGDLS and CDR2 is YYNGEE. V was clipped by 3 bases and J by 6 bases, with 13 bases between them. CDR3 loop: CASSEHHVGNSPLHF. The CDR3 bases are TGTGCCAGCAGCGAACACCACGTGGGTAATTCACCCCTCCACTTT.

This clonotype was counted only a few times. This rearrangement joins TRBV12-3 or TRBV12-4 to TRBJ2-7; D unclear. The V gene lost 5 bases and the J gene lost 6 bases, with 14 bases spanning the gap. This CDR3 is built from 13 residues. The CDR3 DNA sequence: TGTGCCAGCAGTGTGCAGTTATCGGGCGAGCAGTACTTC. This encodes CASSVQLSGEQYF.

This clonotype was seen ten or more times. The CDR3 sequence is CASRELGLTSYEQYF. In nucleotides, the CDR3 is TGTGCCAGCAGGGAATTGGGACTGACCTCCTACGAGCAGTACTTC. The rearrangement uses TRBV6-2 or TRBV6-3 and TRBJ2-7; tentatively, D is TRBD2 (6 bases). With 6 bases removed from V and 0 bases from J, the gap between germline ends came to 15 bases. The germline V gene has CDR1 MNHEY and CDR2 SVGEGT. The CDR3 is 15 residues long.

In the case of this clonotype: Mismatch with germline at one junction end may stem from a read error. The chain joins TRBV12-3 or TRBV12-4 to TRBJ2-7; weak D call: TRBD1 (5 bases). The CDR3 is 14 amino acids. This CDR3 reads CASSSFQGSYERYF. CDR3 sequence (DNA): TGTGCCAGCAGTTCTTTCCAGGGATCCTACGAGCGGTACTTC.

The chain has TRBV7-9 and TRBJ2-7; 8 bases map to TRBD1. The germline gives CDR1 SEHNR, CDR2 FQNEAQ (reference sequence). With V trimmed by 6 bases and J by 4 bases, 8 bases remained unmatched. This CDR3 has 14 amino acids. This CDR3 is CASSYYDRGYEQYF. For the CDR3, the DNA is TGTGCCAGCAGTTACTACGACAGGGGTTACGAGCAGTACTTC.

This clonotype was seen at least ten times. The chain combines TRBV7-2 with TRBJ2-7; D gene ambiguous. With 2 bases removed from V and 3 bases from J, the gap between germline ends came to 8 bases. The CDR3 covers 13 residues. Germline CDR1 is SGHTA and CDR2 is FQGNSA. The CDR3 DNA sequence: TGTGCCAGCAGCTTAACGGTAGACTACGAGCAGTACTTC. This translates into CASSLTVDYEQYF.

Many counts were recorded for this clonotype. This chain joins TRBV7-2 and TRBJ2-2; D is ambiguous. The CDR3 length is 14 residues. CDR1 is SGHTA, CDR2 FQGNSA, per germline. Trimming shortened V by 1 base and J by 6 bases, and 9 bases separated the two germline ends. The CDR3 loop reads CASSLVRVAGELFF. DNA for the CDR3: TGTGCCAGCAGCTTAGTCCGGGTGGCCGGGGAGCTGTTTTTT.

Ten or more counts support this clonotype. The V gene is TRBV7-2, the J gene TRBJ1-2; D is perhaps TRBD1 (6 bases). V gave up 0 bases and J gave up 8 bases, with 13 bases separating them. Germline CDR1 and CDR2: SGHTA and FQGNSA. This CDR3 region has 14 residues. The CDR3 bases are TGTGCCAGCAGCTTAGCGATCACAGGGTTGGGCTACACCTTC. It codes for CASSLAITGLGYTF.

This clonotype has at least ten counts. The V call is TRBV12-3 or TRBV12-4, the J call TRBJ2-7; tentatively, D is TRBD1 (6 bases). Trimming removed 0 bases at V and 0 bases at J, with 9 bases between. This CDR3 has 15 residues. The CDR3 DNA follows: TGTGCCAGCAGTTTAGCGACAGGAAACTCCTACGAGCAGTACTTC. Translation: CASSLATGNSYEQYF.

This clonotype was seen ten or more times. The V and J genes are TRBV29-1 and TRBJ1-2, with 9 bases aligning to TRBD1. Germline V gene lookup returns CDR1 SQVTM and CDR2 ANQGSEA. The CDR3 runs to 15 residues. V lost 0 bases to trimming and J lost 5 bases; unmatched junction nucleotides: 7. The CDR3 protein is CSVEDIRDRVYGYTF. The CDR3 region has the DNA TGCAGCGTTGAAGATATCCGGGACAGGGTATATGGCTACACCTTC.

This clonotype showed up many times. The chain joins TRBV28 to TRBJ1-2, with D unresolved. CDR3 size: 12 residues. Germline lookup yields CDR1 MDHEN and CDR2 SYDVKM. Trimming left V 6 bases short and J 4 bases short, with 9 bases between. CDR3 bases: TGTGCCAGCAGGGGGTCAGGCTATGGCTACACCTTC. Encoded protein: CASRGSGYGYTF.

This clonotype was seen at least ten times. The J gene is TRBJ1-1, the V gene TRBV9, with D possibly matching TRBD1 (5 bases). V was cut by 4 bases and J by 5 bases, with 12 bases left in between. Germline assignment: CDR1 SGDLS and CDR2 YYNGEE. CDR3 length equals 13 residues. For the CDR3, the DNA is TGTGCCAGCAGCAGGGGAGATTGGACTGAAGCTTTCTTT. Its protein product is CASSRGDWTEAFF.

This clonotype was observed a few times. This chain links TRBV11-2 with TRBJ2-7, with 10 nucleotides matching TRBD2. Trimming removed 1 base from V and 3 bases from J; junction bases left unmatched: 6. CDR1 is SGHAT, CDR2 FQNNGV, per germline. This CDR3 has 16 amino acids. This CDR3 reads CASSLVLAGLGYEQYF. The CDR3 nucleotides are TGTGCCAGCAGCTTAGTACTAGCGGGATTAGGCTACGAGCAGTACTTC.